One and the same sample provided the 7 T cell receptor beta chains below, sequenced in a study of Tregs in tolerant kidney transplant recipients. Using immunoSEQ multiplex PCR, the repertoire was profiled, and TCRdb retains in-frame clones only, with some absent. Its listing shows 25,000 to 35,000 clones. The specimen was CD8+ T cells from blood, collected before the transplant. The receptors were sampled from a human donor who received a combined kidney and bone marrow transplant.

To note about this clone: The read gets to within 3 residues of the CDR3 end, and the germline J gene fills in the rest. The chain employs TRBV6-2 or TRBV6-3 and TRBJ2-7; TRBD1 agrees at 7 bases. Germline CDR1 reads MNHEY; CDR2 reads SVGEGT. The length of the CDR3 is 14 residues. V lost 2 bases to trimming and J lost 3 bases; unmatched junction nucleotides: 4. CDR3 DNA (partial): TGTGCCAGCAGTTACGCGCAGGGGGACTACGAG. It specifies CASSYAQGDYE. The complete CDR3 sequence is CASSYAQGDYEQYF.

Notes on this clone: The CDR3 end falls 3 residues outside the read, so it is completed with the germline J gene. The chain carries TRBV11-2 and TRBJ2-7, with 8 bases fitting TRBD1. CDR3 length equals 15 residues. The V gene's germline CDR1 is SGHAT and CDR2 FQNNGV. V gave up 5 bases and J gave up 4 bases; unmatched junction bases: 10. The CDR3 sequence: CASSPETGVGYEQYF. CDR3 DNA, as far as it was read: TGTGCCAGCAGCCCCGAGACAGGGGTAGGGTACGAG.

Worth noting for this clone: The read finishes 3 residues shy of the CDR3 end, and the germline J gene is used to complete it. The chain combines TRBV2 with TRBJ2-7, with D perhaps TRBD2 (6 bases). The germline V gene encodes CDR1 SNHLY and CDR2 FYNNEI. The CDR3 runs to 14 residues. The V and J ends lost 9 bases and 0 bases respectively, with 15 bases between them. The CDR3 bases that were read are TGTGCCAGGGGGCGTCGGGGGAGCTCCTACGAG. It encodes CARGRRGSSYE. The whole CDR3 is CARGRRGSSYEQYF.

Notes on this clone: The read stops 3 residues short of the end of the CDR3; the missing end is completed from the germline J gene. This chain links TRBV18 with TRBJ2-7, with a weak D call TRBD1 (7 bases). Germline loops: CDR1 KGHSH, CDR2 LQKENI. Trimming removed 5 bases at V and 0 bases at J, with 11 bases between. CDR3 length: 14 amino acids. The CDR3 is CASSAGGHSYEQYF. CDR3 DNA, as far as it was read: TGTGCCAGCTCAGCAGGGGGGCACTCCTACGAG.

In regard to this clone: The read falls 3 residues short of the CDR3 end, and the missing part is taken from the germline J gene. V gene TRBV7-9 combines with J gene TRBJ1-2; the match to TRBD1 covers 8 bases. The CDR3 loop spans 13 amino acids. From germline, CDR1 is SEHNR and CDR2 FQNEAQ (reference sequence). The CDR3 DNA, read in part, is TGTGCCAGCAGGACGACAGGGGCCGGGGGC. Translation gives CASRTTGAGG. The complete CDR3 sequence is CASRTTGAGGYTF. Supplemented by reference TRBV7-9 and TRBJ1-2, the full variable domain reads DTGVSQNPRHKITKRGQNVTFRCDPISEHNRLYWYRQTLGQGPEFLTYFQNEAQLEKSRLLSDRFSAERPKGSFSTLEIQRTEQGDSAMYLCASRTTGAGGYTFGSGTRLTVV.

The DNA read from the CDR3 is TGTGCCAGTACAGGGGGGAACTATGGC. Translation gives CASTGGNYG. From start to end, the CDR3 is CASTGGNYGYTF. V and J are TRBV19 and TRBJ1-2; 7 positions agree with TRBD1. The sequence runs out 3 residues before the end of the CDR3; the remainder is reconstructed from the germline J gene. After removal of 7 bases from V and 2 bases from J, the junction contained 1 base not matched to a gene. The CDR3 consists of 12 residues. Germline values: CDR1 LNHDA, CDR2 SQIVND (reference sequence).

As for this clone: The read finishes 3 residues shy of the CDR3 end, and the germline J gene is used to complete it. This sequence joins TRBV6-2 or TRBV6-3 and TRBJ2-3; tentative D call: TRBD2 (6 bases). This CDR3 is 15 amino acids long. V was clipped by 7 bases and J by 2 bases, with 16 bases between them. Germline CDR1 is MNHEY and CDR2 is SVGEGT. The CDR3 loop is CASTQGLPVTDTQYF. The covered CDR3 bases are TGTGCCAGCACTCAGGGACTCCCAGTCACAGATACG.